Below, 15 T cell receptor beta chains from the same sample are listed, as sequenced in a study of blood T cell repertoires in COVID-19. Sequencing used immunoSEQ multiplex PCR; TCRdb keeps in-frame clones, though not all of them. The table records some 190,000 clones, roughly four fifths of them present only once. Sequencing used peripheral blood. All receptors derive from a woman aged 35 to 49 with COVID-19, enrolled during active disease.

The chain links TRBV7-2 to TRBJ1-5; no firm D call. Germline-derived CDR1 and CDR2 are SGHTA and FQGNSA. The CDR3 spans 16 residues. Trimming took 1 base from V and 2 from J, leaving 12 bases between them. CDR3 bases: TGTGCCAGCAGCTTAGGAGCCGGGGAGGGCAATCAGCCCCAGCATTTT. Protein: CASSLGAGEGNQPQHF.

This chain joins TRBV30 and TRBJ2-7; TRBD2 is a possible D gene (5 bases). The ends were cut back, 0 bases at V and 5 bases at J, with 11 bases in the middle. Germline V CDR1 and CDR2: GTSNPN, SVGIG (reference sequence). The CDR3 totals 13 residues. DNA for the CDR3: TGTGCCTGGAGTGTTGGCCCGCGGGACGAGCAGTACGTC. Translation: CAWSVGPRDEQYV.

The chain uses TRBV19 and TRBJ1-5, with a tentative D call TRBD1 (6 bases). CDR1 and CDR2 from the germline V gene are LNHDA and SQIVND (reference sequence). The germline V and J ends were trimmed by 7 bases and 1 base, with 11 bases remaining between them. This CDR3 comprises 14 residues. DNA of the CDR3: TGTGCCAGTATTTTAACAGGGAGCAATCAGCCCCAGCATTTT. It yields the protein CASILTGSNQPQHF.

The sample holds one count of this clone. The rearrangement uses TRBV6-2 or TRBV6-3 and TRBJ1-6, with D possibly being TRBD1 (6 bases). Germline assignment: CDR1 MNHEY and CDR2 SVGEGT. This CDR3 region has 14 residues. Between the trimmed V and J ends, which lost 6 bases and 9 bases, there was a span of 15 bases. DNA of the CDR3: TGTGCCAGCAGCTCCGGGACAAACAGTTCACCCCTCCACTTT. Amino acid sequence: CASSSGTNSSPLHF.

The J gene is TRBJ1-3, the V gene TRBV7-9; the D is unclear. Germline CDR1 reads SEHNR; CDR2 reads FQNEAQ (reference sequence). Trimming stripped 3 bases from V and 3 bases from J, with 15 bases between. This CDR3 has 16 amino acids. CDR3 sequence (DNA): TGTGCCAGCAGCTTGTGGCAGACGACTCTTGGAAACACCATATATTTT. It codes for CASSLWQTTLGNTIYF.

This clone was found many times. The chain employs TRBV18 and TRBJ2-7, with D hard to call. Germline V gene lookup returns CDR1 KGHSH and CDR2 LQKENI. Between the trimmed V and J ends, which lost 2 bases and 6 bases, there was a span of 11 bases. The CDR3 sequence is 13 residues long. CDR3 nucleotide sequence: TGTGCCAGCTCACCAGTTCGGTATGGCGAGCAGTACGTC. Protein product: CASSPVRYGEQYV.

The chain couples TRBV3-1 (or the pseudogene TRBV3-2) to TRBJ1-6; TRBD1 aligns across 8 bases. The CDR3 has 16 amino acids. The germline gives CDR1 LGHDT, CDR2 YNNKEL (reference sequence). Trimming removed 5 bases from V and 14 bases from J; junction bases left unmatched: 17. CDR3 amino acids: CASSIRGGTGIVALHF. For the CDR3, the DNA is TGTGCCAGCAGCATTAGGGGGGGGACAGGCATAGTGGCCCTCCACTTT.

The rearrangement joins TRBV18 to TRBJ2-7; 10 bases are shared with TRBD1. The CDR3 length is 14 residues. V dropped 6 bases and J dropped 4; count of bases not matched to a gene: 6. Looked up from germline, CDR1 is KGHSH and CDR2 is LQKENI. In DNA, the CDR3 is TGTGCCAGCTCCCAGGGACAGGGGAATTACGAGCAGTACGTC. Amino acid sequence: CASSQGQGNYEQYV.

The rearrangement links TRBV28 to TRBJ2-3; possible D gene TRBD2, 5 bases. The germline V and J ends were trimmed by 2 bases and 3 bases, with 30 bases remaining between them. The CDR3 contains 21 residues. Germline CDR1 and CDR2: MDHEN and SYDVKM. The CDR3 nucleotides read TGTGCCAGCAGTTTACCCGCTTGGTCGGGTGTTGCGGCTAGCCGGACAGATACGCAGTATTTT. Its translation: CASSLPAWSGVAASRTDTQYF.

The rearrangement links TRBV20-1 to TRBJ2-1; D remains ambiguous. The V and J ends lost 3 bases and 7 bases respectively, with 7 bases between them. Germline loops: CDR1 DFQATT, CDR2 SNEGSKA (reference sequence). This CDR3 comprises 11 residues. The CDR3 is CSASPENEQFF. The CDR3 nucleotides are TGCAGTGCTAGTCCGGAGAATGAGCAGTTCTTC.

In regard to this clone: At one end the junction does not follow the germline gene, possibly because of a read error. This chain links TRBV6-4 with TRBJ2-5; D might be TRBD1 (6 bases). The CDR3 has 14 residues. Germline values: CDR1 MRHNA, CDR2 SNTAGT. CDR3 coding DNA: TGTGCCAGCATTGACGGGACACTCAAAGAGACCCAGTACTTC. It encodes CASIDGTLKETQYF.

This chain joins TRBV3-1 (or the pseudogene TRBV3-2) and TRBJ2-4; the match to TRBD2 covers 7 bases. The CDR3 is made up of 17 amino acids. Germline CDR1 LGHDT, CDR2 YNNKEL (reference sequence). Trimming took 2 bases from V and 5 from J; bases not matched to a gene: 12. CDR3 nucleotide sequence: TGTGCCAGCAGCCAACAGAAAAATTGGGGAGGGGAAAACATTCAGTACTTC. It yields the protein CASSQQKNWGGENIQYF.

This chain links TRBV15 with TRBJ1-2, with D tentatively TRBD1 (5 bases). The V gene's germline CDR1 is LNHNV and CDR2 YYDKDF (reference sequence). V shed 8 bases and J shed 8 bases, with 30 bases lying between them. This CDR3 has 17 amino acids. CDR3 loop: CATEPTLGRGKNVGYTF. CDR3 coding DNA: TGTGCCACCGAACCGACCCTAGGGAGGGGTAAGAATGTGGGCTACACCTTC.

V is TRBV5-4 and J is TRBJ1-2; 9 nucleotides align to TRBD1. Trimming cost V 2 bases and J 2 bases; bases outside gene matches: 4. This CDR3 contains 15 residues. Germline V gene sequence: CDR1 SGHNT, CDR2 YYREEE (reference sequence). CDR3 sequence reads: CASSFTTGGNYGYTF. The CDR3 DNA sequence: TGTGCCAGCAGCTTCACGACAGGGGGAAACTATGGCTACACCTTC.

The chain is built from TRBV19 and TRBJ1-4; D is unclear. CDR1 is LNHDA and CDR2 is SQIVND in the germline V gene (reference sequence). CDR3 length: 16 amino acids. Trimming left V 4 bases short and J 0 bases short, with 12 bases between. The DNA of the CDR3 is TGTGCCAGTAGTAAGGTGGGAGGCTCAACTAATGAAAAACTGTTTTTT. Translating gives CASSKVGGSTNEKLFF.